In this sample, the clone carrying this TCR beta chain turned up a few times. Its antigen is as yet unknown. This specimen comes from a study of T-cell memory formation after mild COVID-19. About the study: TCR clustering was largely donor specific. Study-level results: Researchers report contracting CD4+ clones mostly in CM and EM, with CD8+ clones in EMRA.

Libraries for TCRalpha and TCRbeta carried sample barcodes and unique molecular identifiers via 5'RACE. TCRdb recomputed calls from the 5' RACE reads with MiXCR, one row per CDR3 protein. Of 35,000 to 50,000 distinct CDR3 sequences listed, over 6.5% are singletons. Germline values: CDR1 DFQATT, CDR2 SNEGSKA (reference sequence). The CDR3 covers 15 residues. The ends lost 2 bases at V and 4 bases at J; junction bases unmatched: 7. The chain carries TRBV20-1 and TRBJ2-5; 10 bases agree with TRBD2. Sample: PBMCs or a T cell subset sorted from them (not recorded which). This sequence was found in an adult who had mild COVID-19 (a few samples of this study predate the infection). Cell type and time point are not known. CDR3 region: CSARKPSGSPETQYF. In DNA, the CDR3 is TGCAGTGCTAGAAAGCCTAGCGGGAGCCCAGAGACCCAGTACTTC.